The 30 T cell receptor beta chains below all came from one sample that was sequenced in a study of blood T cell repertoires in COVID-19. This table comes from immunoSEQ multiplex PCR, and its TCRdb copy is limited to in-frame clones, with some not included. Among about 120,000 clones, 80% were seen once, and the ten largest hold about 2%. Sequencing was carried out using peripheral blood. These receptors came from a man in his sixties or seventies with acute or convalescent COVID-19.

In its sample, this clone was seen many times. The rearrangement joins TRBV5-1 to TRBJ1-2; 8 nucleotides line up with TRBD1. Germline V gene lookup returns CDR1 SGHRS and CDR2 YFSETQ. There are 12 residues in the CDR3. The junction had 5 bases not matched to a gene; V was cut back by 4 bases and J by 9 bases. The CDR3 sequence is CASSHDRGRYTF. The CDR3, as DNA: TGCGCCAGCAGCCACGACAGGGGCCGCTACACCTTC.

This chain connects TRBV11-3 to TRBJ2-2; D is ambiguous. The CDR3 is 14 residues long. Trimming shortened V by 3 bases and J by 1 base, and 6 bases separated the two germline ends. Germline V gene lookup returns CDR1 SGHNT and CDR2 YENEEA. The CDR3 DNA reads TGTGCCAGCAGCTTTTCGGGGAACACCGGGGAGCTGTTTTTT. It specifies CASSFSGNTGELFF.

The chain couples TRBV7-2 to TRBJ1-3, with TRBD1 matching over 9 bases. V dropped 5 bases and J dropped 8; count of bases not matched to a gene: 10. In germline, CDR1 is SGHTA, CDR2 FQGNSA. The CDR3 is 15 amino acids. The CDR3 loop reads CASSLLGTGRDTIYF. CDR3 bases: TGTGCCAGCAGCCTTTTAGGGACAGGGCGCGACACCATATATTTT.

J is TRBJ2-3 and V is TRBV4-1; 11 nucleotides line up with TRBD2. The CDR3 spans 19 residues. In germline, CDR1 is MGHRA, CDR2 YSYEKL. Germline trimming cut 4 bases from V and 1 base from J; bases unmatched to any gene: 13. For the CDR3, the DNA is TGCGCCAGCAGCCCTCTAGCGGGGGGAGGTGGTTGGGGCACAGATACGCAGTATTTT. Residues: CASSPLAGGGGWGTDTQYF.

This clone showed up just a few times. The V gene is TRBV20-1, the J gene TRBJ1-1; no definite D call. Germline V lookup: CDR1 DFQATT, CDR2 SNEGSKA (reference sequence). V was cut by 2 bases and J by 2 bases, with 3 bases left in between. This CDR3 is 11 amino acids long. CDR3 in amino acids: CSARLNTEAFF. CDR3 DNA sequence: TGCAGTGCTAGACTCAACACTGAAGCTTTCTTT.

The chain couples TRBV10-3 to TRBJ1-2; 10 positions agree with TRBD1. The V gene end was trimmed by 2 bases and the J gene end by 6 bases; junction bases not matched to a gene: 6. Germline V gives CDR1 ENHRY, CDR2 SYGVKD. This CDR3 spans 15 amino acids. The CDR3 is CAISERQGAGDGYTF. CDR3 sequence (DNA): TGTGCCATCAGTGAGCGACAGGGGGCTGGGGATGGCTACACCTTC.

This rearrangement joins TRBV5-6 to TRBJ2-5; D remains unclear. CDR3 length: 13 amino acids. Looked up from germline, CDR1 is SGHDT and CDR2 is YYEEEE. The germline V and J ends were trimmed by 4 bases and 5 bases, with 12 bases remaining between them. CDR3 nucleotides: TGTGCCAGCAGCCTAGACGGCCGGGAGACCCAGTACTTC. Residues: CASSLDGRETQYF.

The chain employs TRBV6-1 and TRBJ1-1; TRBD1 matches 8 bases. The CDR3 spans 16 residues. With 4 bases clipped from V and 4 bases from J, the junction kept 11 bases outside the gene matches. Germline CDR1 is MNHNS and CDR2 is SASEGT. CDR3 DNA sequence: TGTGCCAGCAGTGGCCGGACAGGGACATCGAGCACTGAAGCTTTCTTT. It translates to CASSGRTGTSSTEAFF.

The rearrangement links TRBV5-1 to TRBJ2-1; tentative D call: TRBD2 (6 bases). The CDR3 spans 15 residues. The germline V gene encodes CDR1 SGHRS and CDR2 YFSETQ. Trimming took 0 bases from V and 4 from J, leaving 11 bases between them. The CDR3 nucleotides are TGCGCCAGCAGCTTGGTTAGCGGAAGATACAATGAGCAGTTCTTC. Translated: CASSLVSGRYNEQFF.

This clone was found a few times. Here the CDR3 reads CASSLVTPRLGAEAFF. The CDR3 DNA reads TGTGCCAGCAGCTTAGTGACCCCTCGGCTCGGGGCTGAAGCTTTCTTT. V usage is TRBV7-2 and J usage is TRBJ1-1; D not resolved. V was clipped by 1 base and J by 6 bases, with 18 bases between them. The CDR3 has 16 amino acids. CDR1 and CDR2 (germline): SGHTA, FQGNSA.

A single count supports this clone. The chain links TRBV10-3 to TRBJ2-7; possibly TRBD1 for D (5 bases). The V end was cut by 2 bases, the J end by 5 bases, with 10 bases between. CDR3 length: 13 amino acids. Germline V lookup: CDR1 ENHRY, CDR2 SYGVKD. The CDR3 coding sequence is TGTGCCATCAGTGAGATGGACAATCACGAGCAGTACTTC. It encodes CAISEMDNHEQYF.

This clone was seen more than once but under ten times. V gene TRBV4-2 combines with J gene TRBJ2-1; D is possibly TRBD2 (6 bases). Germline V CDR1 and CDR2: LGHNA, YNFKEQ. This CDR3 has 17 amino acids. V was shortened by 0 bases and J by 2 bases, with 14 bases between the two germline ends. CDR3 sequence: CASSQETAGFPYNEQFF. The CDR3 nucleotides read TGTGCCAGCAGCCAAGAGACGGCGGGGTTCCCCTACAATGAGCAGTTCTTC.

This rearrangement joins TRBV10-3 to TRBJ1-6, with D possibly being TRBD1 (5 bases). CDR1 and CDR2 (germline): ENHRY, SYGVKD. The CDR3 totals 14 residues. V was clipped by 3 bases and J by 9 bases, with 12 bases between them. Here the CDR3 reads CAISEAGDSSPLHF. For the CDR3, the DNA is TGTGCCATCAGTGAAGCGGGTGACAGTTCACCCCTCCACTTT.

The chain joins TRBV5-8 to TRBJ2-3; 15 nucleotides agree with TRBD2. V was pared by 4 bases and J by 0 bases, with 3 bases of the junction left unmatched. Germline V gene data show CDR1 as SGHTS and CDR2 as YDEGEE. CDR3 length: 17 residues. CDR3 coding DNA: TGTGCCAGCAGCGGACTAGCGGGGGGGAAAAGCACAGATACGCAGTATTTT. It specifies CASSGLAGGKSTDTQYF. Supplemented by reference TRBV5-8 and TRBJ2-3, the full variable domain reads EAGVTQSPTHLIKTRGQQATLRCSPISGHTSVYWYQQALGLGLQFLLWYDEGEERNRGNFPPRFSGRQFPNYSSELNVNALELEDSALYLCASSGLAGGKSTDTQYFGPGTRLTVL.

On this clone itself: Given a much more abundant clone one base away, this may be a read error. Other DNA sequences within the sample encode an identical CDR3. V is TRBV2 and J is TRBJ2-7; D is unresolved. The V gene's germline CDR1 is SNHLY and CDR2 FYNNEI. V shed 4 bases and J shed 3 bases, with 4 bases lying between them. The length of the CDR3 is 11 residues. The DNA of the CDR3 is TGTGCCAGCAGTGCAGGCTACGAGCAGTACTTC. Translation gives CASSAGYEQYF.

This clone was observed once. The chain employs TRBV28 and TRBJ2-4; 8 bases are a match to TRBD1. With V trimmed by 4 bases and J by 1 base, 3 bases remained unmatched. Germline CDR1 and CDR2: MDHEN and SYDVKM. The CDR3 is made up of 15 amino acids. Here the CDR3 DNA reads TGTGCCAGCAGTTCAGGGGGCGCGGCCAAAAACATTCAGTACTTC. Its protein is CASSSGGAAKNIQYF.

The CDR3 protein is CASSQGGLGARNTEAFF. The CDR3 DNA reads TGTGCCAGCAGCCAAGGGGGGCTAGGGGCACGGAACACTGAAGCTTTCTTT. The rearrangement uses TRBV4-2 and TRBJ1-1, with D perhaps matching TRBD1 (6 bases). The germline CDR1 and CDR2 sequences are LGHNA and YNFKEQ. Between the trimmed V and J ends, which lost 1 base and 1 base, there was a span of 16 bases. This CDR3 is 17 amino acids long.

The J gene is TRBJ2-5, the V gene TRBV10-3; 16 bases are shared with TRBD2. CDR3 length equals 16 residues. Germline V gene data show CDR1 as ENHRY and CDR2 as SYGVKD. The V and J ends lost 5 bases and 5 bases, in that order; junction bases with no gene match: 5. This chain's CDR3 is CAISPGLAGGLETQYF. DNA of the CDR3: TGTGCCATCAGTCCGGGACTAGCGGGGGGGCTCGAGACCCAGTACTTC.

V and J are TRBV30 and TRBJ1-2; the match to TRBD1 covers 7 bases. V was pared by 1 base and J by 1 base, with 6 bases of the junction left unmatched. Germline-derived CDR1 and CDR2 are GTSNPN and SVGIG (reference sequence). This CDR3 region has 15 residues. CDR3 in DNA: TGTGCCTGGAGTGGGACAGGCCGCTATAACTATGGCTACACCTTC. Amino acids: CAWSGTGRYNYGYTF.

The chain combines TRBV10-1 with TRBJ1-1; 10 nucleotides line up with TRBD1. Losses at the gene ends were 1 base for V and 5 bases for J; bases not matched to a gene: 1. The germline V gene has CDR1 WNHNN and CDR2 SYGVQD (reference sequence). There are 14 residues in the CDR3. The CDR3 loop is CASSELGQGTEAFF. CDR3 DNA: TGCGCCAGCAGTGAGTTGGGACAGGGGACTGAAGCTTTCTTT.

This clone was observed a handful of times. The chain is built from TRBV19 and TRBJ2-7; 7 nucleotides agree with TRBD1. The germline CDR1 and CDR2 sequences are LNHDA and SQIVND (reference sequence). The CDR3 consists of 14 residues. V dropped 6 bases and J dropped 6; count of bases not matched to a gene: 11. In DNA form, the CDR3 reads TGTGCCAGTAGCCCACAGGGGCGAAGGGGCGAGCAGTACTTC. Translation gives CASSPQGRRGEQYF.

The chain couples TRBV11-2 to TRBJ2-3, with TRBD2 as a possible D gene (7 bases). Germline V gene data show CDR1 as SGHAT and CDR2 as FQNNGV. The CDR3 runs to 13 residues. Trimming cost V 6 bases and J 5 bases, with 12 bases left between them. The CDR3 region is CASSPRGGDTQYF. The CDR3 region has the DNA TGTGCCAGCAGTCCGAGGGGGGGAGATACGCAGTATTTT. The whole variable domain, remainder taken from reference TRBV11-2 and TRBJ2-3, is EAGVAQSPRYKIIEKRQSVAFWCNPISGHATLYWYQQILGQGPKLLIQFQNNGVVDDSQLPKDRFSAERLKGVDSTLKIQPAKLEDSAVYLCASSPRGGDTQYFGPGTRLTVL.

The chain has TRBV11-2 and TRBJ2-2; tentative D call: TRBD1 (6 bases). The germline V gene encodes CDR1 SGHAT and CDR2 FQNNGV. V gave up 2 bases and J gave up 6 bases, with 13 bases separating them. The CDR3 runs 15 residues. The CDR3: CASSLRAGDSGELFF. The CDR3 DNA reads TGTGCCAGCAGCTTACGGGCAGGGGATTCCGGGGAGCTGTTTTTT.

V is TRBV5-6 and J is TRBJ2-1; TRBD2 might be the D (6 bases). This CDR3 comprises 15 residues. Per germline, CDR1 SGHDT and CDR2 YYEEEE. V was cut by 1 base and J by 2 bases, with 10 bases left in between. The CDR3 region has the DNA TGTGCCAGCAGCTTGCGCGGCGGGGCCTACAATGAGCAGTTCTTC. Its translation is CASSLRGGAYNEQFF. Full variable domain (missing parts from reference TRBV5-6 and TRBJ2-1): DAGVTQSPTHLIKTRGQQVTLRCSPKSGHDTVSWYQQALGQGPQFIFQYYEEEERQRGNFPDRFSGHQFPNYSSELNVNALLLGDSALYLCASSLRGGAYNEQFFGPGTRLTVL.

The chain joins TRBV27 to TRBJ1-5; perhaps TRBD1 as D (5 bases). Germline V gene data show CDR1 as MNHEY and CDR2 as SMNVEV (reference sequence). This CDR3 comprises 14 residues. V gave up 6 bases and J gave up 0 bases, with 9 bases separating them. DNA for the CDR3: TGTGCCAGCAGCGGACACCATAGCAATCAGCCCCAGCATTTT. This codes for CASSGHHSNQPQHF.

The chain uses TRBV28 and TRBJ1-2; D unclear. The CDR3 runs 12 residues. Trimming stripped 7 bases from V and 6 bases from J, with 12 bases between. Germline V gene sequence: CDR1 MDHEN, CDR2 SYDVKM. The CDR3 here is CASKILANGYTF. DNA of the CDR3: TGTGCCAGCAAAATCTTAGCGAATGGCTACACCTTC.

The chain has TRBV14 and TRBJ1-1; D remains unclear. V shed 1 base and J shed 6 bases, with 9 bases lying between them. CDR1 and CDR2 from the germline V gene are SGHDN and FVKESK. The length of the CDR3 is 13 residues. The CDR3 DNA is TGTGCCAGCAGCCAAGTGGGGAGTTCTGAAGCTTTCTTT. This encodes CASSQVGSSEAFF.

This clone was recorded at least ten times. This chain uses TRBV2 with TRBJ2-7; D possibly corresponds to TRBD1 (6 bases). The CDR3 is 13 amino acids. With 5 bases removed from V and 3 bases from J, the gap between germline ends came to 11 bases. Germline loops: CDR1 SNHLY, CDR2 FYNNEI. In DNA, the CDR3 is TGTGCCAGCAGTTTACAGGGATTCTACGAGCAGTACTTC. Translation: CASSLQGFYEQYF.

There are many counts of this clone. Here the CDR3 reads CASSAYLQGDGYTF. In DNA, the CDR3 is TGTGCCAGCAGCGCCTATCTTCAGGGGGATGGCTACACCTTC. The chain links TRBV7-9 to TRBJ1-2, with TRBD1 matching 7 bases. Unmatched junction bases numbered 9, after V lost 5 bases and J lost 6 bases. This CDR3 region has 14 residues. Germline lookup yields CDR1 SEHNR and CDR2 FQNEAQ (reference sequence).

The DNA of the CDR3 is TGTGCCAGCAGCTCTCGGGACAGGGGGCTGAATGAAAAACTGTTTTTT. Amino acids: CASSSRDRGLNEKLFF. The V gene is TRBV5-4, the J gene TRBJ1-4; 12 bases agree with TRBD1. The J segment lost 5 bases and the V segment lost 3 bases, leaving 5 bases of the junction unmatched. The CDR3 has 16 amino acids. Germline values: CDR1 SGHNT, CDR2 YYREEE (reference sequence).